One and the same sample provided the 29 T cell receptor beta chains below, sequenced in a study of beta chain features in type 1 diabetes. Isolated RNA was reverse transcribed in full, so expressed TCRB transcripts were sequenced. Sequencing used immunoSEQ multiplex PCR; TCRdb keeps in-frame clones, though not all of them. This sample has 350,000 to 450,000 clones, with about 15% found just once. The source material was naive CD4+ T cells from blood. These receptors were taken from a woman between 18 and 29 years old in good health.

This clone was counted a few times. The V gene is TRBV30, the J gene TRBJ2-5; 12 nucleotides line up with TRBD2. Losses at the gene ends were 5 bases for V and 9 bases for J; bases not matched to a gene: 10. Per germline, CDR1 GTSNPN and CDR2 SVGIG (reference sequence). This CDR3 is 14 amino acids long. This chain's CDR3 is CAWGEGLAGRPQYF. Here the CDR3 DNA reads TGTGCCTGGGGGGAGGGACTAGCGGGCCGACCCCAGTACTTC.

This clone was found a few times. This sequence joins TRBV30 and TRBJ2-5; tentatively, D is TRBD2 (5 bases). CDR1 and CDR2 (germline): GTSNPN, SVGIG (reference sequence). This CDR3 is 13 amino acids long. Trimming removed 5 bases from V and 0 bases from J, with 10 bases in between. The DNA of the CDR3 is TGTGCCTGGGGACTTGAGTACCAAGAGACCCAGTACTTC. Protein sequence: CAWGLEYQETQYF.

In this sample, this clone turned up a few times. The chain combines TRBV7-9 with TRBJ2-7; no reliable D call. This CDR3 is 13 amino acids long. V shed 1 base and J shed 0 bases, with 4 bases lying between them. Germline V lookup: CDR1 SEHNR, CDR2 FQNEAQ (reference sequence). For the CDR3, the DNA is TGTGCCAGCAGCTTAGGACACTCCTACGAGCAGTACTTC. Translating gives CASSLGHSYEQYF.

This chain uses TRBV28 with TRBJ1-1, with D maybe TRBD1 (6 bases). Germline V gives CDR1 MDHEN, CDR2 SYDVKM. Trimming pared 6 bases from V and 3 bases from J, leaving 11 bases between. CDR3 size: 13 residues. The CDR3 spells CASSLGTYTEAFF. The CDR3 DNA follows: TGTGCCAGCAGCCTAGGGACATACACTGAAGCTTTCTTT.

This chain uses TRBV30 with TRBJ1-1; 9 positions agree with TRBD1. This CDR3 is 16 amino acids long. The V gene end was trimmed by 6 bases and the J gene end by 2 bases; junction bases not matched to a gene: 13. The germline gives CDR1 GTSNPN, CDR2 SVGIG (reference sequence). CDR3 coding DNA: TGTGCCTGCACCCGAACAGGGGGCCGGATTAACACTGAAGCTTTCTTT. Protein: CACTRTGGRINTEAFF.

This clone has a handful of counts. The chain combines TRBV28 with TRBJ2-7; no clear D gene. V lost 2 bases, J lost 3 bases, and 8 bases lay in between. Germline V CDR1 and CDR2: MDHEN, SYDVKM. The CDR3 spans 13 residues. As DNA, the CDR3 is TGTGCCAGCAGTTTACCAAGCCTCTACGAGCAGTACTTC. Translation gives CASSLPSLYEQYF.

This chain joins TRBV6-5 and TRBJ2-7; 9 nucleotides agree with TRBD2. In germline, CDR1 is MNHEY, CDR2 SVGAGI. This CDR3 contains 15 residues. V lost 1 base to trimming and J lost 7 bases; unmatched junction nucleotides: 8. CDR3 sequence reads: CASSYLASGTREQYF. The CDR3 DNA reads TGTGCCAGCAGTTACTTGGCTAGCGGGACGAGGGAGCAGTACTTC.

This clone occurred a few times. The chain has TRBV9 and TRBJ2-1, with D maybe TRBD2 (5 bases). Trimming shortened V by 0 bases and J by 2 bases, and 12 bases separated the two germline ends. Germline lookup yields CDR1 SGDLS and CDR2 YYNGEE. CDR3 length: 16 residues. CDR3 coding DNA: TGTGCCAGCAGCGTAGATGGGAGTCCAACCTACAATGAGCAGTTCTTC. This sequence encodes CASSVDGSPTYNEQFF.

J is TRBJ2-1 and V is TRBV7-9; 7 bases agree with TRBD2. Trimming cost V 5 bases and J 0 bases; bases outside gene matches: 7. The germline V gene encodes CDR1 SEHNR and CDR2 FQNEAQ (reference sequence). The CDR3 runs 16 residues. The CDR3, as DNA: TGTGCCAGCAGCCTACGCGGGGGAAGCTCCTACAATGAGCAGTTCTTC. Protein sequence: CASSLRGGSSYNEQFF.

This chain connects TRBV18 to TRBJ2-1; TRBD2 matches at 8 bases. The V gene end was trimmed by 6 bases and the J gene end by 6 bases; junction bases not matched to a gene: 10. Germline V gene sequence: CDR1 KGHSH, CDR2 LQKENI. CDR3 size: 15 residues. The CDR3: CASSLKRELGNEQFF. CDR3 nucleotides: TGTGCCAGCTCCCTGAAGCGGGAGTTGGGCAATGAGCAGTTCTTC.

V is TRBV28 and J is TRBJ2-3; 9 bases are shared with TRBD2. CDR3 length equals 17 residues. Germline loops: CDR1 MDHEN, CDR2 SYDVKM. The junction had 6 bases not matched to a gene; V was cut back by 1 base and J by 1 base. The DNA of the CDR3 is TGTGCCAGCAGTTTATTCGGACTAGCGATGGGCACAGATACGCAGTATTTT. It codes for CASSLFGLAMGTDTQYF.

Only a few counts were recorded for this clone. The rearrangement links TRBV9 to TRBJ1-1; TRBD1 agrees at 8 bases. This CDR3 has 15 residues. The junction had 10 bases not matched to a gene; V was cut back by 6 bases and J by 3 bases. Germline values: CDR1 SGDLS, CDR2 YYNGEE. Here the CDR3 DNA reads TGTGCCAGCAACCCACTCAGGGGGCTCCACACTGAAGCTTTCTTT. Amino acid sequence: CASNPLRGLHTEAFF.

The rearrangement links TRBV5-1 to TRBJ2-7, with TRBD2 identical over 14 bases. Trimming removed 4 bases from V and 4 bases from J; junction bases left unmatched: 4. Germline V gene data show CDR1 as SGHRS and CDR2 as YFSETQ. CDR3 length equals 15 residues. The CDR3 region has the DNA TGCGCCAGCAGCCGGGGACTAGCGGGAGTGTACGAGCAGTACTTC. This codes for CASSRGLAGVYEQYF.

This clone occurred a few times. The chain recombines TRBV11-2 with TRBJ2-5, with 12 nucleotides matching TRBD2. CDR1 and CDR2 (germline): SGHAT, FQNNGV. After removal of 1 base from V and 5 bases from J, the junction contained 8 bases not matched to a gene. The CDR3 consists of 17 residues. For the CDR3, the DNA is TGTGCCAGCAGCTTAGGGGTGCTAGCGGGAGGGTCTGAGACCCAGTACTTC. It yields the protein CASSLGVLAGGSETQYF.

This clone occurred a few times. The chain employs TRBV5-1 and TRBJ2-6; the match to TRBD1 covers 7 bases. The CDR3 runs 17 residues. V lost 0 bases, J lost 4 bases, and 7 bases stayed unmatched. Germline V gene data show CDR1 as SGHRS and CDR2 as YFSETQ. This CDR3 reads CASSLGQGSNGANVLTF. CDR3 coding DNA: TGCGCCAGCAGCTTGGGACAGGGCTCAAACGGGGCCAACGTCCTGACTTTC. The variable domain in full, with the rest retrieved from reference TRBV5-1 and TRBJ2-6, is KAGVTQTPRYLIKTRGQQVTLSCSPISGHRSVSWYQQTPGQGLQFLFEYFSETQRNKGNFPGRFSGRQFSNSRSEMNVSTLELGDSALYLCASSLGQGSNGANVLTFGAGSRLTVL.

This clone has only a few counts. The rearrangement uses TRBV27 and TRBJ2-1; 9 bases match TRBD2. The ends lost 5 bases at V and 4 bases at J; junction bases unmatched: 12. Germline V lookup: CDR1 MNHEY, CDR2 SMNVEV (reference sequence). There are 17 residues in the CDR3. In DNA, the CDR3 is TGTGCCAGCAGTACCCGACTAGCGGTAGCTAATTACAATGAGCAGTTCTTC. Amino acid sequence: CASSTRLAVANYNEQFF.

On this clone: Other DNA sequences in this sample translate to the same CDR3. The chain combines TRBV2 with TRBJ1-5; D gene unclear. The ends were cut back, 6 bases at V and 0 bases at J, with 9 bases in the middle. Germline V gene data show CDR1 as SNHLY and CDR2 as FYNNEI. This CDR3 is built from 14 residues. This CDR3 is CASRAGYSNQPQHF. Written as DNA, the CDR3 is TGTGCCAGCAGGGCAGGTTATAGCAATCAGCCCCAGCATTTT.

The chain links TRBV19 to TRBJ1-1; 7 bases are a match to TRBD1. Unmatched junction bases numbered 6, after V lost 6 bases and J lost 2 bases. The CDR3 has 14 residues. Germline loops: CDR1 LNHDA, CDR2 SQIVND (reference sequence). This chain's CDR3 is CASRVGQTNTEAFF. In nucleotides, the CDR3 is TGTGCCAGTAGAGTGGGACAGACAAACACTGAAGCTTTCTTT.

This clone was counted between two and nine times. V is TRBV7-6 and J is TRBJ2-3, with 12 nucleotides matching TRBD2. The CDR3 sequence is 15 residues long. V was pared by 1 base and J by 4 bases, with 0 bases of the junction left unmatched. Germline V gene lookup returns CDR1 SGHVS and CDR2 FNYEAQ. CDR3 sequence (DNA): TGTGCCAGCAGCTTAGGACTAGCGGGAGCAGATACGCAGTATTTT. It yields the protein CASSLGLAGADTQYF.

This clone was counted a few times. The V and J genes are TRBV4-3 and TRBJ2-3; 7 bases fit TRBD1. The CDR3 is 17 residues long. V lost 0 bases, J lost 1 base, and 7 bases stayed unmatched. Looked up from germline, CDR1 is LGHNA and CDR2 is YSLEER. CDR3 amino acids: CASSQDGRQGRTDTQYF. Here the CDR3 DNA reads TGCGCCAGCAGCCAAGATGGAAGACAGGGCCGCACAGATACGCAGTATTTT.

This clone was picked up a small number of times. The rearrangement joins TRBV27 to TRBJ2-2, with a weak D call TRBD1 (5 bases). The CDR3 is 14 residues long. V gave up 7 bases and J gave up 3 bases, with 12 bases separating them. Per the germline V gene, CDR1 is MNHEY and CDR2 is SMNVEV (reference sequence). CDR3 region: CASTPAGYTGELFF. CDR3 nucleotides: TGTGCCAGCACCCCGGCAGGGTACACCGGGGAGCTGTTTTTT.

This clone was seen more than once but under ten times. This chain connects TRBV6-5 to TRBJ2-2, with 12 positions matching TRBD2. The length of the CDR3 is 16 residues. With 2 bases clipped from V and 9 bases from J, the junction kept 7 bases outside the gene matches. Germline V gene lookup returns CDR1 MNHEY and CDR2 SVGAGI. CDR3 loop: CASSYKLTSGSRELFF. As DNA, the CDR3 is TGTGCCAGCAGTTACAAGTTGACTAGCGGGAGCCGGGAGCTGTTTTTT.

This clone came up a few times. The rearrangement links TRBV6-5 to TRBJ2-1, with 7 bases aligning to TRBD2. V was clipped by 7 bases and J by 4 bases; unmatched bases: 7. The CDR3 covers 14 residues. The V gene's germline CDR1 is MNHEY and CDR2 SVGAGI. The CDR3 sequence: CASKLSGVYNEQFF. The CDR3 nucleotides read TGTGCCAGCAAGCTCAGCGGGGTTTACAATGAGCAGTTCTTC.

This chain links TRBV4-1 with TRBJ2-5; TRBD2 is a possible D gene (6 bases). The CDR3 covers 15 residues. V shed 2 bases and J shed 1 base, with 11 bases lying between them. Germline V lookup: CDR1 MGHRA, CDR2 YSYEKL. The DNA for the CDR3 is TGCGCCAGCAGCCAACCTGGTAGCGGCCAAGAGACCCAGTACTTC. Amino acid sequence: CASSQPGSGQETQYF.

In this sample, this clone turned up a few times. The chain combines TRBV5-1 with TRBJ1-2, with D uncertain. The CDR3 spans 14 residues. The germline gives CDR1 SGHRS, CDR2 YFSETQ. Trimming took 0 bases from V and 6 from J, leaving 12 bases between them. The CDR3 sequence is CASSLGTEVHGYTF. The CDR3 DNA is TGCGCCAGCAGCTTGGGGACTGAAGTCCATGGCTACACCTTC.

This clone appeared once. CDR3 sequence (DNA): TGTGCCAGCAGTTTATCTGTGGCCACTGAAGCTTTCTTT. Amino acid sequence: CASSLSVATEAFF. This chain links TRBV27 with TRBJ1-1; D gene uncertain. The ends were cut back, 0 bases at V and 4 bases at J, with 6 bases in the middle. Germline V lookup: CDR1 MNHEY, CDR2 SMNVEV (reference sequence). This CDR3 comprises 13 residues.

This chain joins TRBV2 and TRBJ1-2; 7 bases map to TRBD1. Germline CDR1 SNHLY, CDR2 FYNNEI. Trimming cost V 6 bases and J 4 bases; bases outside gene matches: 5. This CDR3 is 13 amino acids long. The CDR3 DNA reads TGTGCCAGCAGGGAACAGGGGTTCTATGGCTACACCTTC. Its protein is CASREQGFYGYTF.

This clone appeared a few times. The rearrangement uses TRBV6-6 and TRBJ1-4; tentative D call: TRBD1 (5 bases). This CDR3 region has 14 residues. The germline V gene has CDR1 MNHNY and CDR2 SVGAGI (reference sequence). V dropped 6 bases and J dropped 4 bases, with 12 bases sitting between them. The CDR3 DNA reads TGTGCCAGCAGATCAGGGTGGGGTAATGAAAAACTGTTTTTT. Translated, it gives CASRSGWGNEKLFF.

This clone turned up a few times. V gene TRBV7-9 combines with J gene TRBJ2-2, with 10 bases fitting TRBD2. The CDR3 has 16 residues. V was pared by 4 bases and J by 2 bases, with 4 bases of the junction left unmatched. The germline gives CDR1 SEHNR, CDR2 FQNEAQ (reference sequence). CDR3 sequence reads: CASSSGLALNTGELFF. The CDR3 DNA sequence: TGTGCCAGCAGCTCGGGACTAGCGTTAAACACCGGGGAGCTGTTTTTT.